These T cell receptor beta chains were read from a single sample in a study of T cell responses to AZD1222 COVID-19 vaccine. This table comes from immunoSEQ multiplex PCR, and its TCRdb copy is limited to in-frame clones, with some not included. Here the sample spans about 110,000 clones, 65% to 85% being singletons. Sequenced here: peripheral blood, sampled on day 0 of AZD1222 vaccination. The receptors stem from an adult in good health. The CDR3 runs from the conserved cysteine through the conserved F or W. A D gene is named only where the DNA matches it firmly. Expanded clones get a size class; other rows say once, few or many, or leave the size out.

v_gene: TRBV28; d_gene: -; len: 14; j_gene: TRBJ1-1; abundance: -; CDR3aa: CASRSTGLYTEAFF; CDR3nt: TGTGCCAGCCGTTCGACAGGATTGTACACTGAAGCTTTCTTT
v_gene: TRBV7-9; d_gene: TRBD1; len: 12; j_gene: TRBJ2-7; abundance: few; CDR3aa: CASSATGDEQYF; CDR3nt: TGTGCCAGCAGCGCCACAGGGGACGAGCAGTACTTC
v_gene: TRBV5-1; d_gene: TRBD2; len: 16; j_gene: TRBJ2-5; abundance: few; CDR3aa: CASSFGASGGQETQYF; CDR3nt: TGCGCCAGCAGCTTCGGGGCTAGCGGGGGACAAGAGACCCAGTACTTC
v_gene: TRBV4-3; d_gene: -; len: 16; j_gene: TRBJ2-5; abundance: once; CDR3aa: CASSQNLGPGFETQYF; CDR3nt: TGCGCCAGCAGCCAAAACCTCGGACCCGGTTTCGAGACCCAGTACTTC
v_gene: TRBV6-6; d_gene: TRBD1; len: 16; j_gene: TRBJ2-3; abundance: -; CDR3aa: CASSPGRDRGGDTQYF; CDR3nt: TGTGCCAGCAGTCCAGGGAGGGACAGGGGTGGAGATACGCAGTATTTT
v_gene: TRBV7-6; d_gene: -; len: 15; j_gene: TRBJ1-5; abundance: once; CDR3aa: CASSRQSGLNQPQHF; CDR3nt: TGTGCCAGCAGCAGGCAGTCCGGCCTCAATCAGCCCCAGCATTTT
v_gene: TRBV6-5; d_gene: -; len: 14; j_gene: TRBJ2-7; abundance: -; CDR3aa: CASTPGGYRYEQYF; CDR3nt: TGTGCCAGCACCCCGGGTGGTTACCGCTACGAGCAGTACTTC
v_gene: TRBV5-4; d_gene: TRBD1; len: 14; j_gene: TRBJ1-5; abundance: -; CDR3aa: CASSLQGTHQPQHF; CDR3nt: TGTGCCAGCAGCTTACAGGGGACCCATCAGCCCCAGCATTTT
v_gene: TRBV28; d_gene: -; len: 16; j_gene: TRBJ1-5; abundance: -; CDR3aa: CASSPWRQGGNQPQHF; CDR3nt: TGTGCCAGCAGTCCCTGGAGGCAGGGAGGCAATCAGCCCCAGCATTTT
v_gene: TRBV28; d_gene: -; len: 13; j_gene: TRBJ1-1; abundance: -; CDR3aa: CASSLDSQREAFF; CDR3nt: TGTGCCAGCAGTTTAGACAGCCAACGTGAAGCTTTCTTT
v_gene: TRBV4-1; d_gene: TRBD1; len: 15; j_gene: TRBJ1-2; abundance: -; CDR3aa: CASSRDRVSNYGYTF; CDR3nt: TGCGCCAGCAGCCGTGACAGGGTGTCTAACTATGGCTACACCTTC
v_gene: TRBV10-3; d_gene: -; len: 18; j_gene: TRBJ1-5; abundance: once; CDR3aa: CAISAGLNGQISNQPQHF; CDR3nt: TGTGCCATCAGCGCGGGGCTCAATGGACAGATCAGCAATCAGCCCCAGCATTTT
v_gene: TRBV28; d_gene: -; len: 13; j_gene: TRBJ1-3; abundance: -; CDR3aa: CASSLSRGNTIYF; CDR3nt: TGTGCCAGCAGTTTAAGTAGGGGAAACACCATATATTTT
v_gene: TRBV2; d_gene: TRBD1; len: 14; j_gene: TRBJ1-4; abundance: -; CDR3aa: CASSEETGRVKLFF; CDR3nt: TGTGCCAGCAGTGAAGAGACAGGGAGGGTAAAACTGTTTTTT
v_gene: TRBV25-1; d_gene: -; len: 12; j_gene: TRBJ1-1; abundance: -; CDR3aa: CASSPGQGITFF; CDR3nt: TGTGCCAGCAGTCCCGGTCAGGGAATTACTTTCTTT
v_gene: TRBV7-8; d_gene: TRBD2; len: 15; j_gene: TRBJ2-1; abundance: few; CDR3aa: CASSPGLAGGVEQFF; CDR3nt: TGTGCCAGCAGCCCCGGACTAGCGGGAGGCGTGGAGCAGTTCTTC